The 30 T cell receptor beta chains listed next were all sequenced from one sample in a study of regulatory dendritic cells for organ transplantation. TCRdb's table, derived via immunoSEQ multiplex PCR, lists solely in-frame clones and lacks some. This sample has fewer than 40,000 clones, with under 95% found just once. Material for sequencing was naive CD8+ T cells from blood. The subset is: CD45RA+ naive T cells. The receptors were sampled from a human donor in good health.

The gene calls are TRBV5-5 and TRBJ2-7, with D possibly being TRBD1 (5 bases). V was shortened by 3 bases and J by 2 bases, with 9 bases between the two germline ends. The CDR3 covers 13 residues. Per the germline V gene, CDR1 is SGHKS and CDR2 is YYEKEE (reference sequence). The CDR3 protein is CASSWTDTYEQYF. In DNA, the CDR3 is TGTGCCAGCAGCTGGACGGACACCTACGAGCAGTACTTC.

This clone has just a few counts. This chain connects TRBV27 to TRBJ1-1; D is unclear. This CDR3 region has 16 residues. The germline CDR1 and CDR2 sequences are MNHEY and SMNVEV (reference sequence). The germline V and J ends were trimmed by 2 bases and 4 bases, with 17 bases remaining between them. DNA of the CDR3: TGTGCCAGCAGTTTAAGCGTCGGGGAGATCGTCACTGAAGCTTTCTTT. Encoded protein: CASSLSVGEIVTEAFF.

The chain links TRBV4-1 to TRBJ1-2; D gene uncertain. Looked up from germline, CDR1 is MGHRA and CDR2 is YSYEKL. The V end was cut by 4 bases, the J end by 0 bases, with 12 bases between. CDR3 length: 15 amino acids. Written as DNA, the CDR3 is TGCGCCAGCAGCCCCGAAAGATTGACTAACTATGGCTACACCTTC. Translated: CASSPERLTNYGYTF.

CDR3: CSVAGHTNTGELFF. CDR3 DNA sequence: TGCAGCGTTGCGGGACATACGAACACCGGGGAGCTGTTTTTT. The chain joins TRBV29-1 to TRBJ2-2, with D maybe TRBD1 (6 bases). The V end was cut by 4 bases, the J end by 0 bases, with 9 bases between. This CDR3 contains 14 residues. Germline CDR1 and CDR2: SQVTM and ANQGSEA.

The CDR3 coding sequence is TGTGCCAGCAGCGGTACGTTCTGGGGGCAAGAGACCCAGTACTTC. Protein: CASSGTFWGQETQYF. This chain links TRBV9 with TRBJ2-5, with D possibly called TRBD1 or TRBD2 (5 bases each). V gave up 3 bases and J gave up 2 bases, with 14 bases separating them. Germline CDR1 reads SGDLS; CDR2 reads YYNGEE. This CDR3 is 15 amino acids long.

The chain is built from TRBV7-9 and TRBJ2-5, with a possible D match to TRBD2 (6 bases). Trimming shortened V by 7 bases and J by 3 bases, and 24 bases separated the two germline ends. This CDR3 is built from 17 residues. Germline values: CDR1 SEHNR, CDR2 FQNEAQ (reference sequence). The CDR3 loop is CASTARGSGGGEETQYF. The CDR3 nucleotides are TGTGCCAGCACCGCAAGGGGTAGCGGAGGCGGTGAAGAGACCCAGTACTTC. Full variable domain (missing parts from reference TRBV7-9 and TRBJ2-5): DTGVSQNPRHKITKRGQNVTFRCDPISEHNRLYWYRQTLGQGPEFLTYFQNEAQLEKSRLLSDRFSAERPKGSFSTLEIQRTEQGDSAMYLCASTARGSGGGEETQYFGPGTRLLVL.

This clone is a singleton in its sample. This chain uses TRBV4-1 with TRBJ2-7, with D hard to call. This CDR3 region has 13 residues. Per germline, CDR1 MGHRA and CDR2 YSYEKL. V was trimmed by 1 base and J by 4 bases, leaving 8 bases between them. The chain's CDR3 is CASSQGTSYEQYF. The DNA for the CDR3 is TGCGCCAGCAGCCAAGGCACCTCTTACGAGCAGTACTTC.

The chain is built from TRBV20-1 and TRBJ2-3; D gene unclear. V was shortened by 1 base and J by 11 bases, with 10 bases between the two germline ends. CDR1 is DFQATT, CDR2 SNEGSKA, per germline (reference sequence). The CDR3 totals 11 residues. CDR3 DNA: TGCAGTGCTAGAGCTAATATCTGGCAGTATTTT. It is translated as CSARANIWQYF.

The V and J genes are TRBV5-6 and TRBJ1-1, with D perhaps matching TRBD1 (6 bases). The germline V and J ends were trimmed by 5 bases and 5 bases, with 19 bases remaining between them. CDR1 and CDR2 from the germline V gene are SGHDT and YYEEEE. The length of the CDR3 is 15 residues. The CDR3, as DNA: TGTGCCAGCAGGGTCGGTTGGGGGGCGCCGACTGAAGCTTTCTTT. This encodes CASRVGWGAPTEAFF.

The sample holds a few counts of this clone. The V gene is TRBV11-2, the J gene TRBJ1-3, with D hard to call. V shed 8 bases and J shed 0 bases, with 5 bases lying between them. Germline V CDR1 and CDR2: SGHAT, FQNNGV. The CDR3 has 12 amino acids. The CDR3 is CASGSSGNTIYF. In DNA form, the CDR3 reads TGTGCCAGCGGCAGCTCTGGAAACACCATATATTTT.

This sequence joins TRBV27 and TRBJ2-7; the match to TRBD1 covers 10 bases. CDR3 length: 15 amino acids. The germline CDR1 and CDR2 sequences are MNHEY and SMNVEV (reference sequence). V was pared by 5 bases and J by 3 bases, with 7 bases of the junction left unmatched. As DNA, the CDR3 is TGTGCCAGCAGTACAGGGACAGGGGCTCTCTACGAGCAGTACTTC. Translated, it gives CASSTGTGALYEQYF.

J is TRBJ2-7 and V is TRBV28; D is ambiguous. The CDR3 has 16 amino acids. Germline V gene data show CDR1 as MDHEN and CDR2 as SYDVKM. Trimming took off 3 bases at V and 0 bases at J, with 15 bases between the two ends. CDR3 protein: CASSFGLTVNSYEQYF. DNA for the CDR3: TGTGCCAGCAGTTTCGGTTTGACGGTTAACTCCTACGAGCAGTACTTC. Full variable domain (remainder filled in from reference TRBV28 and TRBJ2-7): DVKVTQSSRYLVKRTGEKVFLECVQDMDHENMFWYRQDPGLGLRLIYFSYDVKMKEKGDIPEGYSVSREKKERFSLILESASTNQTSMYLCASSFGLTVNSYEQYFGPGTRLTVT.

The rearrangement uses TRBV25-1 and TRBJ2-7; D gene uncertain. The CDR3 consists of 13 residues. V was clipped by 6 bases and J by 3 bases, with 12 bases between them. Looked up from germline, CDR1 is MGHDK and CDR2 is SYGVNS. CDR3 protein: CASSSPGYYEQYF. DNA of the CDR3: TGTGCCAGCAGCTCACCGGGTTACTACGAGCAGTACTTC.

V usage is TRBV20-1 and J usage is TRBJ2-1; TRBD2 is a possible D gene (6 bases). Trimming shortened V by 7 bases and J by 6 bases, and 10 bases separated the two germline ends. Germline V gives CDR1 DFQATT, CDR2 SNEGSKA (reference sequence). CDR3 length: 11 residues. CDR3 sequence: CSVPRGNEQFF. Here the CDR3 DNA reads TGCAGTGTTCCGCGGGGCAATGAGCAGTTCTTC.

The V and J genes are TRBV6-5 and TRBJ2-7, with D possibly being TRBD2 (5 bases). CDR1 and CDR2 (germline): MNHEY, SVGAGI. V gave up 2 bases and J gave up 2 bases, with 10 bases separating them. The CDR3 has 14 amino acids. The CDR3 reads CASSYAGETYEQYF. The CDR3 region has the DNA TGTGCCAGCAGTTACGCCGGGGAGACCTACGAGCAGTACTTC.

This chain joins TRBV14 and TRBJ2-1, with 7 bases matching TRBD2. V dropped 1 base and J dropped 8; count of bases not matched to a gene: 11. CDR3 length: 16 amino acids. Germline V lookup: CDR1 SGHDN, CDR2 FVKESK. This CDR3 reads CASSQARGGGRHEQFF. CDR3 DNA: TGTGCCAGCAGCCAAGCTCGCGGGGGAGGCCGGCATGAGCAGTTCTTC. Using reference TRBV14 and TRBJ2-1 for the parts outside the CDR3, the full variable domain is EAGVTQFPSHSVIEKGQTVTLRCDPISGHDNLYWYRRVMGKEIKFLLHFVKESKQDESGMPNNRFLAERTGGTYSTLKVQPAELEDSGVYFCASSQARGGGRHEQFFGPGTRLTVL.

V is TRBV28 and J is TRBJ2-7, with TRBD2 matching over 16 bases. Germline trimming cut 2 bases from V and 8 bases from J; bases unmatched to any gene: 9. Germline V lookup: CDR1 MDHEN, CDR2 SYDVKM. The CDR3 totals 17 residues. The CDR3 protein is CASSLGPGTSGRAKQYF. CDR3 in DNA: TGTGCCAGCAGTTTAGGGCCCGGGACTAGCGGGAGGGCAAAGCAGTACTTC.

V usage is TRBV5-4 and J usage is TRBJ1-1; 7 bases are shared with TRBD1. The ends lost 0 bases at V and 1 base at J; junction bases unmatched: 15. Per germline, CDR1 SGHNT and CDR2 YYREEE (reference sequence). The CDR3 has 19 residues. The chain's CDR3 is CASSLGLGGGDSRNTEAFF. The CDR3, as DNA: TGTGCCAGCAGCTTGGGGCTCGGTGGAGGGGACAGCCGGAACACTGAAGCTTTCTTT.

V is TRBV10-3 and J is TRBJ2-7, with 8 bases fitting TRBD2. CDR3 length equals 14 residues. J lost 5 bases, V lost 4 bases, and 7 bases had no gene match. Germline V gene lookup returns CDR1 ENHRY and CDR2 SYGVKD. CDR3 in amino acids: CAISGAGAGDEQYF. CDR3 bases: TGTGCCATCAGTGGAGCGGGAGCTGGGGACGAGCAGTACTTC.

CDR3 DNA sequence: TGCAGCGTTTTAACTACAGGGGGATTTTACTACGAGCAGTACTTC. Residues: CSVLTTGGFYYEQYF. V and J are TRBV29-1 and TRBJ2-7, with 8 bases lining up with TRBD1. The CDR3 is 15 residues long. The V and J ends lost 5 bases and 3 bases, in that order; junction bases with no gene match: 12. The V gene's germline CDR1 is SQVTM and CDR2 ANQGSEA.

The chain uses TRBV5-4 and TRBJ1-2; D call uncertain. CDR3 length: 14 amino acids. The germline V gene has CDR1 SGHNT and CDR2 YYREEE (reference sequence). V was clipped by 4 bases and J by 8 bases, with 18 bases between them. The CDR3 DNA reads as TGTGCCAGCAGCCCGGACCGCGGGTGGCGGGGCTACACCTTC. Translating it yields CASSPDRGWRGYTF.

The chain combines TRBV28 with TRBJ2-3; D uncertain. Trimming pared 4 bases from V and 6 bases from J, leaving 11 bases between. CDR3 length: 13 amino acids. Germline V CDR1 and CDR2: MDHEN, SYDVKM. CDR3 amino acids: CASSSRDFDTQYF. CDR3 nucleotide sequence: TGTGCCAGCAGTTCTAGGGATTTCGATACGCAGTATTTT.

The chain uses TRBV5-1 and TRBJ2-2; TRBD2 matches 11 bases. Unmatched junction bases numbered 7, after V lost 5 bases and J lost 4 bases. The CDR3 is 16 residues long. The germline V gene has CDR1 SGHRS and CDR2 YFSETQ. The CDR3 here is CASRTGTSGPTGELFF. Here the CDR3 DNA reads TGCGCCAGCAGGACAGGGACTAGCGGCCCCACCGGGGAGCTGTTTTTT.

V gene TRBV15 combines with J gene TRBJ2-3; 15 bases align to TRBD2. After removal of 5 bases from V and 6 bases from J, the junction contained 6 bases not matched to a gene. There are 16 residues in the CDR3. The germline CDR1 and CDR2 sequences are LNHNV and YYDKDF (reference sequence). CDR3 loop: CATSAGLAGGGDTQYF. The CDR3 DNA is TGTGCCACCAGCGCGGGACTAGCGGGGGGAGGGGATACGCAGTATTTT.

V usage is TRBV2 and J usage is TRBJ1-1; D is unclear. Germline lookup yields CDR1 SNHLY and CDR2 FYNNEI. V was pared by 7 bases and J by 1 base, with 10 bases between. This CDR3 spans 13 amino acids. As DNA, the CDR3 is TGTGCCAGCACCGGACGGCCGAACACTGAAGCTTTCTTT. Its translation: CASTGRPNTEAFF.

The rearrangement joins TRBV5-4 to TRBJ2-7; D uncertain. Looked up from germline, CDR1 is SGHNT and CDR2 is YYREEE (reference sequence). The CDR3 has 16 residues. Trimming cost V 0 bases and J 5 bases, with 18 bases left between them. The CDR3 loop reads CASSLDFWETDHEQYF. For the CDR3, the DNA is TGTGCCAGCAGCTTGGACTTCTGGGAAACCGATCACGAGCAGTACTTC.

The chain couples TRBV27 to TRBJ1-2; 7 nucleotides match TRBD1. Losses at the gene ends were 5 bases for V and 3 bases for J; bases not matched to a gene: 9. Germline V lookup: CDR1 MNHEY, CDR2 SMNVEV (reference sequence). The CDR3 is 15 amino acids. CDR3 nucleotide sequence: TGTGCCAGCAGTCGAGGGACAGCGCCATACTATGGCTACACCTTC. It codes for CASSRGTAPYYGYTF.

V and J are TRBV7-6 and TRBJ2-3, with TRBD2 matching 11 bases. V trimming: 4 bases; J trimming: 7 bases; junction bases outside the gene matches: 7. From germline, CDR1 is SGHVS and CDR2 FNYEAQ. The CDR3 contains 15 residues. As DNA, the CDR3 is TGTGCCAGCAGCTCAGAAGGACTAGCGGGTTATACGCAGTATTTT. Translating gives CASSSEGLAGYTQYF.

The CDR3 protein is CASSYSPHHEQYF. CDR3 DNA sequence: TGTGCCAGCAGTTATAGCCCCCACCACGAGCAGTACTTC. The chain has TRBV6-5 and TRBJ2-7; no firm D call. The CDR3 spans 13 residues. Germline CDR1 and CDR2: MNHEY and SVGAGI. The V end lost 3 bases, the J end lost 5 bases, and 11 bases lay between the germline ends.

This chain uses TRBV7-9 with TRBJ1-5, with a tentative D call TRBD1 (6 bases). The germline V gene has CDR1 SEHNR and CDR2 FQNEAQ (reference sequence). With 5 bases removed from V and 0 bases from J, the gap between germline ends came to 11 bases. The CDR3 extends over 15 amino acids. This chain's CDR3 is CASSLGQNSNQPQHF. The CDR3 region has the DNA TGTGCCAGCAGCCTCGGACAGAATAGCAATCAGCCCCAGCATTTT.